This entry is about one T cell receptor beta chain. Its binding antigen is unknown. Base qualities are missing; no much larger clone stands one base away. This specimen belongs to a study of shared clonotypes between healthy human individuals (dated by TCRdb to the early 2020s). Background on the whole study: The cohort included a few men and a couple of women between 18 and 49 years of age. Between about 0.9 and 8.9 billion PBMCs per donor were obtained by leukapheresis. For each donor, CD4 naive and CD4 memory were each given three plates, CD8 naive was given two plates, and CD8 memory was given one plate. To estimate repertoire size and how much clonotypes are shared between individuals, the study performed deep sequencing of blood TCR repertoires from roughly five healthy adults. Different laboratories and diverse techniques were used to prepare libraries and sequence TCR repertoires, to increase sequencing depth and limit assay-specific biases. What the study reported, not specific to this receptor: Sampling was restricted to blood, and TCR repertoires in tissues likely differ from the TCR repertoires found in blood. Incomplete sequencing was indicated by rarefaction of sorted-subset datasets, despite the large sequencing depth. Estimated clonotype richness was generally larger for naive than for memory subsets. Compared with non-shared clonotypes, the clonotypes found in all four sorted-subset donors had higher generation probabilities. Because the study included only a small number of donors, the genetic and exposure-history diversity represented was limited. Approximately 5% of naive CD4, 3.5% of naive CD8, approximately 2% of memory CD4, and 0.4% of memory CD8 clonotypes were shared across a few donors. Based on pairwise subsampling, the degree of clonotype sharing among donors was expected to be affected by sequencing depth.

The germline V gene provides CDR1 LGHNA and CDR2 YSLEER. The CDR3 numbers 14 residues from cysteine through phenylalanine. Left in the record is the CDR3 DNA by itself, 42 bases read in frame from the first base. Deletion took 5 bases off V and 2 bases off J, with a span of 13 bases between the germline ends. TCR CDR3 regions were amplified from genomic DNA by multiplex PCR using the deep immunoSEQ assay. For each cell subset, the extracted genomic DNA was distributed evenly across all wells of several immunoSEQ 96-well plates, and each plate served as one replicate. For sorted subsets, roughly 200 ng of genomic DNA, equivalent to tens of thousands of T cell genomes, went into each replicate PCR. Purified libraries were measured with a Qubit 3.0 fluorometer, size-checked on a Bioanalyzer 2100, and measured again with the KAPA Library Quantification kit. Each immunoSEQ 96-well plate was sequenced on its own single-read 150-cycle Illumina NextSeq 550 flow cell. The original methods were these. The immunoSEQ output contained only junctional sequences without quality scores, so filtering could not match that applied to full-length reads. Sequences were annotated with PyIR, a Python wrapper for IgBLAST v1.9, using IMGT germline references to assign V/J genes and CDR3. Reads were removed for weak V/J assignments (E-value above 1e-6), missing CDR3, stop codons, out-of-frame junctions, or ambiguous translated residues. V3J clonotypes were defined by identical inferred V gene, J gene, and CDR3 amino acid sequence. The percentage overlap between two repertoires was calculated by dividing the number of shared unique clonotypes by the size of the smaller repertoire. Richness of each repertoire was evaluated using RTK rarefaction, the Chao1 estimator, and Recon v2.1 estimates of unobserved clonotypes. For all TCRbeta clonotypes obtained by the gDNA method from a few donors, generation probabilities were computed with OLGA. The clones in this table, taken by TCRdb from immuneACCESS, are in-frame only. Not every clone is retained; where verified, under half of the shortfall comes from an unresolved V gene, and the cause of the rest is unknown. D and trimming were read from the DNA, whereas the V and J calls and clone size are those reported in that table. The sample table contains approximately 2,000,000 clones; only one count was recorded for roughly 93% of them. Of the sample, 1.5% to 2% falls within the top ten clones.

CD8 naive samples were CD45RO-negative cells positively selected for CCR7, giving a CD45RA+CCR7+ population that excluded TemRA cells. The donors were healthy, HIV-negative adults with no recently reported acute infections or vaccinations. Every donor was a Caucasian adult living in Nashville, Tennessee, USA. After blood collection by leukapheresis, PBMCs were isolated using Ficoll-Histopaque density gradient centrifugation and then cryopreserved in the vapor phase of liquid nitrogen. Analytical flow cytometry was used to check the purity and quantity of every magnetically sorted T cell population. Genomic DNA was isolated from each sorted fraction and quantified by UV absorbance on a Nanodrop 2000c.

This chain joins TRBV4-3 to TRBJ2-7, with the D gene too uncertain to name. The clonotype was recovered from a man in his late teens or twenties in good health. Some clones in this sample may be carry-over from other donors' samples. What was sequenced was naive CD8+ T cells from PBMCs. The intended sense of this specimen's cell subset or site label: CD45RA+CCR7+. The encoded CDR3 is CASSDVGKTYEQYF. The nucleotides are TGCGCCAGCAGCGACGTCGGCAAGACCTACGAGCAGTACTTC.